Here is one T cell receptor (beta chain) with its context. Per germline, CDR1 SGHDT and CDR2 YYEEEE. Between the trimmed V and J ends, which lost 4 bases and 3 bases, there was a span of 8 bases. The CDR3 length is 12 residues. The sample comes from a study of blood T cell repertoires in COVID-19. Looking at the study overall: Whether acute or convalescent, the COVID-19 samples came from the United States, Italy and Spain. Nucleic acid was either cDNA or gDNA, and it came from T cells, B-cell-depleted T cells, or PBMCs.

In the original analysis: Amplification of reference gene primers was used by the study to estimate nucleated cell counts. Measured with immunoSEQ multiplex PCR; TCRdb has only the in-frame clones, and not every one. The V and J calls and clone size were taken over from that table, and D and trimming were inferred from the DNA. The sample has 100,000 or so clones, around 86% seen once. Material: peripheral blood. This chain links TRBV5-6 with TRBJ2-7; D is possibly TRBD2 (5 bases). The receptor was isolated from a man in his forties or fifties with active or convalescent COVID-19. CDR3 in DNA: TGTGCCAGCAGCGGACTCAGCTACGAGCAGTACGTC. It is translated as CASSGLSYEQYV.